This TCR beta chain was recorded in a study of blood T cell repertoires in COVID-19. Study overall: Samples of COVID-19 (acute and convalescent) were obtained from the United States, Italy and Spain. Sample material is recorded as cDNA or gDNA derived from T cells, B-cell-depleted T cells, or PBMCs.

The germline CDR1 and CDR2 sequences are SGHVS and FQNEAQ. The CDR3 consists of 18 residues. Trimming took 4 bases from V and 5 from J; bases not matched to a gene: 16. Per the authors' pipeline: Amplification of reference gene primers was used by the study to estimate nucleated cell counts. Clones were sequenced by immunoSEQ multiplex PCR, and TCRdb holds only the in-frame ones, with some missing. V, J and clone size reflect that table, while D and trimming were determined from the DNA. The sample includes over 300,000 clones, 85% of them seen just once. The V gene is TRBV7-8, the J gene TRBJ1-2; 10 bases fit TRBD1. Source material: peripheral blood. This clonotype was sampled from a human donor in a cohort sampled during active COVID-19. The CDR3 nucleotides are TGTGCCAGCAGCTACGACCGGGACAGGGGAAGTGGACCTTATGGCTACACCTTC. It codes for CASSYDRDRGSGPYGYTF. The full variable domain, with the rest looked up from reference TRBV7-8 and TRBJ1-2, is GAGVSQSPRYKVAKRGQDVALRCDPISGHVSLFWYQQALGQGPEFLTYFQNEAQLDKSGLPSDRFFAERPEGSVSTLKIQRTQQEDSAVYLCASSYDRDRGSGPYGYTFGSGTRLTVV.